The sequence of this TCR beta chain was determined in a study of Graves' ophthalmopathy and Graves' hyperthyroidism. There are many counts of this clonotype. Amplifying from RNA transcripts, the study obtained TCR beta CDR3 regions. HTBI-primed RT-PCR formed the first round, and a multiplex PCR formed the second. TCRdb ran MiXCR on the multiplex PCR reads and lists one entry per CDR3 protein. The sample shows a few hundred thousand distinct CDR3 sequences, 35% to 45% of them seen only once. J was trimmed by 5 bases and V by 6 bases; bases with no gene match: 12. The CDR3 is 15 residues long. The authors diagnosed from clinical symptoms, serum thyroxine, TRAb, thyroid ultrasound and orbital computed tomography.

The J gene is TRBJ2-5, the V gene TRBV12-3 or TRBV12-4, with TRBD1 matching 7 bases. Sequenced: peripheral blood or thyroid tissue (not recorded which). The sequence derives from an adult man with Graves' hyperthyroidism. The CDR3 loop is CASSPADRRGETQYF. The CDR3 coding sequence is TGTGCCAGCAGCCCTGCGGACAGGAGAGGGGAGACCCAGTACTTC.